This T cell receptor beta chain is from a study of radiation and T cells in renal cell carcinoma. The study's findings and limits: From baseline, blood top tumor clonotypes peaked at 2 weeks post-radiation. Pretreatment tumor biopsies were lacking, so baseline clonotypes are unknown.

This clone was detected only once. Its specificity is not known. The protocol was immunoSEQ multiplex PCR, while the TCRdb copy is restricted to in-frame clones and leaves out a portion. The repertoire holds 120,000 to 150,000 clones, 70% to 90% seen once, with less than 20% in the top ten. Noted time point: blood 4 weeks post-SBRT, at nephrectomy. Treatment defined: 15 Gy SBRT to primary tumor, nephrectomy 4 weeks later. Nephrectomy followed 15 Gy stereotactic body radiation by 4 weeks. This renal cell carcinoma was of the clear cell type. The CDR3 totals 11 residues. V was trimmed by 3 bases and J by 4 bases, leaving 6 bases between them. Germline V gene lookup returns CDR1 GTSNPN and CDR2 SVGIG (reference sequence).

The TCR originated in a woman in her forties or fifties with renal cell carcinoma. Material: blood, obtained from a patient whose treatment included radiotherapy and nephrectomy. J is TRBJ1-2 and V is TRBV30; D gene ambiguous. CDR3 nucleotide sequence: TGTGCCTGGAGCGAGGTCTATGGCTACACCTTC. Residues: CAWSEVYGYTF.